Shown below are 19 T cell receptor beta chains from a single sample sequenced in a study of cytomegalovirus exposure and HLA in healthy donors. The table came from immunoSEQ multiplex PCR; TCRdb's copy has only in-frame clones and leaves some out. In the table there are tens of thousands of clones, approximately 81% of which are singletons. The sample consisted of PBMCs. The receptors come from a woman between 18 and 30 years old in good health and CMV-seropositive.

The chain combines TRBV2 with TRBJ2-7; TRBD2 agrees at 8 bases. V shed 6 bases, J shed 3 bases, and the junction held 1 base outside the gene matches. The CDR3 totals 12 residues. Germline CDR1 is SNHLY and CDR2 is FYNNEI. CDR3: CASRGLGYEQYF. The CDR3 region has the DNA TGTGCCAGCAGGGGACTAGGCTACGAGCAGTACTTC.

This sequence joins TRBV18 and TRBJ2-6; TRBD1 aligns across 7 bases. There are 15 residues in the CDR3. Trimming took 2 bases from V and 2 from J; bases not matched to a gene: 0. Germline CDR1 and CDR2: KGHSH and LQKENI. In DNA form, the CDR3 reads TGTGCCAGCTCACCAACAGGGGCTGGGGCCAACGTCCTGACTTTC. Its translation is CASSPTGAGANVLTF.

The chain recombines TRBV14 with TRBJ1-6; D remains ambiguous. V was trimmed by 2 bases and J by 10 bases, leaving 15 bases between them. The CDR3 is 15 residues long. Per germline, CDR1 SGHDN and CDR2 FVKESK. In DNA, the CDR3 is TGTGCCAGCAGCCAAACAGCCGAGAGTGGCTCACCCCTCCACTTT. It translates to CASSQTAESGSPLHF.

V and J are TRBV27 and TRBJ2-1; TRBD1 matches 8 bases. Per the germline V gene, CDR1 is MNHEY and CDR2 is SMNVEV (reference sequence). J gave up 4 bases and V 3 bases, and 23 bases lay outside the gene matches. CDR3 length: 21 residues. This CDR3 reads CASSFQDRDKASRGAYNEQFF. The CDR3 coding sequence is TGTGCCAGCAGTTTCCAGGACAGGGATAAAGCGTCGAGGGGGGCATACAATGAGCAGTTCTTC.

The chain has TRBV7-2 and TRBJ2-5; D is possibly TRBD2 (5 bases). Looked up from germline, CDR1 is SGHTA and CDR2 is FQGNSA. The V end lost 1 base, the J end lost 5 bases, and 8 bases lay between the germline ends. The CDR3 is 13 amino acids. The CDR3 protein is CASSLGRVETQYF. The CDR3 DNA sequence: TGTGCCAGCAGCTTAGGGCGGGTCGAGACCCAGTACTTC. Combining the CDR3 with reference TRBV7-2 and TRBJ2-5 gives the whole variable domain GAGVSQSPSNKVTEKGKDVELRCDPISGHTALYWYRQSLGQGLEFLIYFQGNSAPDKSGLPSDRFSAERTGGSVSTLTIQRTQQEDSAVYLCASSLGRVETQYFGPGTRLLVL.

This chain uses TRBV7-9 with TRBJ1-5; D ambiguous. V was clipped by 6 bases and J by 7 bases, with 10 bases between them. The CDR3 contains 12 residues. From germline, CDR1 is SEHNR and CDR2 FQNEAQ (reference sequence). The CDR3 DNA follows: TGTGCCAGCAGTACAGTTGAACAGCCCCAGCATTTT. Translation: CASSTVEQPQHF.

The gene calls are TRBV5-4 and TRBJ2-5; 9 positions match TRBD1. V lost 2 bases and J lost 5; bases outside the gene matches: 1. The CDR3 runs 13 residues. Germline lookup yields CDR1 SGHNT and CDR2 YYREEE (reference sequence). The CDR3 DNA sequence: TGTGCCAGCAGCTTCGGACAGGGGGAGACCCAGTACTTC. Its protein is CASSFGQGETQYF. The variable domain in full, with the rest retrieved from reference TRBV5-4 and TRBJ2-5, is ETGVTQSPTHLIKTRGQQVTLRCSSQSGHNTVSWYQQALGQGPQFIFQYYREEENGRGNFPPRFSGLQFPNYSSELNVNALELDDSALYLCASSFGQGETQYFGPGTRLLVL.

This clone came up a few times. This chain connects TRBV27 to TRBJ2-3; TRBD2 agrees at 9 bases. CDR1 is MNHEY, CDR2 SMNVEV, per germline (reference sequence). The length of the CDR3 is 17 residues. V shed 5 bases and J 8 bases; nucleotides not matched to a gene: 17. CDR3 sequence (DNA): TGTGCCAGCAGTAGCAGTACGGCGGGGGGGCATTCACGTACGCAGTATTTT. It specifies CASSSSTAGGHSRTQYF.

The gene calls are TRBV4-3 and TRBJ2-5; 10 bases are shared with TRBD2. The germline V gene encodes CDR1 LGHNA and CDR2 YSLEER. V was pared by 1 base and J by 1 base, with 9 bases of the junction left unmatched. This CDR3 has 18 amino acids. CDR3 residues: CASSQVGSGGPSQETQYF. The DNA of the CDR3 is TGCGCCAGCAGCCAAGTTGGTAGCGGGGGGCCCAGCCAAGAGACCCAGTACTTC.

The chain has TRBV28 and TRBJ2-7; 12 bases align to TRBD2. The CDR3 is made up of 19 amino acids. Germline V gene lookup returns CDR1 MDHEN and CDR2 SYDVKM. V shed 6 bases and J 2 bases; nucleotides not matched to a gene: 17. CDR3 region: CASSPDARLSSGGAYEQYF. CDR3 nucleotide sequence: TGTGCCAGCAGCCCGGACGCAAGACTTTCTAGCGGGGGGGCCTACGAGCAGTACTTC. The full variable domain, its missing parts supplied by reference TRBV28 and TRBJ2-7, is DVKVTQSSRYLVKRTGEKVFLECVQDMDHENMFWYRQDPGLGLRLIYFSYDVKMKEKGDIPEGYSVSREKKERFSLILESASTNQTSMYLCASSPDARLSSGGAYEQYFGPGTRLTVT.

The chain uses TRBV6-6 and TRBJ2-7; 9 bases map to TRBD1. V was clipped by 5 bases and J by 3 bases; unmatched bases: 8. Germline assignment: CDR1 MNHNY and CDR2 SVGAGI (reference sequence). This CDR3 has 15 residues. Here the CDR3 DNA reads TGTGCCAGCAGTAAACCGGGACAGGGTGTCTACGAGCAGTACTTC. It is translated as CASSKPGQGVYEQYF.

This chain's CDR3 is CAISVGTVNQPQHF. The CDR3 nucleotides are TGTGCCATCAGTGTGGGGACAGTCAATCAGCCCCAGCATTTT. The chain uses TRBV10-3 and TRBJ1-5; 7 bases are a match to TRBD1. Losses at the gene ends were 4 bases for V and 3 bases for J; bases not matched to a gene: 3. Germline CDR1 is ENHRY and CDR2 is SYGVKD. The CDR3 is 14 residues long.

V is TRBV4-2 and J is TRBJ1-1, with TRBD1 identical over 7 bases. V lost 3 bases to trimming and J lost 7 bases; unmatched junction nucleotides: 5. The CDR3 runs 13 residues. Germline-derived CDR1 and CDR2 are LGHNA and YNFKEQ. The CDR3 nucleotides read TGTGCCAGCAGCCACAAGGGGGCGGTTGAAGCTTTCTTT. It specifies CASSHKGAVEAFF.

CDR3 bases: TGCGCCAGCAGCTTGGCCCACGAGGTTGAATATGGCTACACCTTC. Translating it yields CASSLAHEVEYGYTF. This chain links TRBV5-1 with TRBJ1-2; D is ambiguous. CDR3 length equals 15 residues. CDR1 and CDR2 (germline): SGHRS, YFSETQ. Trimming took 0 bases from V and 5 from J, leaving 14 bases between them.

The J gene is TRBJ1-4, the V gene TRBV7-9; D perhaps matches TRBD1 (6 bases). Germline CDR1 is SEHNR and CDR2 is FQNEAQ (reference sequence). The CDR3 is 15 residues long. V was cut by 3 bases and J by 4 bases, with 12 bases left in between. The CDR3 reads CASSLGAGHNEKLFF. CDR3 in DNA: TGTGCCAGCAGCTTGGGGGCCGGACATAATGAAAAACTGTTTTTT. Based on the CDR3 plus reference TRBV7-9 and TRBJ1-4, the full variable domain is DTGVSQNPRHKITKRGQNVTFRCDPISEHNRLYWYRQTLGQGPEFLTYFQNEAQLEKSRLLSDRFSAERPKGSFSTLEIQRTEQGDSAMYLCASSLGAGHNEKLFFGSGTQLSVL.

The chain combines TRBV2 with TRBJ2-3, with D tentatively TRBD2 (5 bases). This CDR3 contains 14 residues. The germline V gene has CDR1 SNHLY and CDR2 FYNNEI. Trimming took 0 bases from V and 9 from J, leaving 13 bases between them. In nucleotides, the CDR3 is TGTGCCAGCAGTGAAGCGCTGAGGGCAACGACGCAGTATTTT. Amino acid sequence: CASSEALRATTQYF.

The V and J genes are TRBV7-2 and TRBJ2-7; 7 nucleotides agree with TRBD1. CDR1 is SGHTA and CDR2 is FQGNSA in the germline V gene. J lost 3 bases, V lost 1 base, and 6 bases had no gene match. This CDR3 comprises 15 residues. For the CDR3, the DNA is TGTGCCAGCAGCTTAGACCCGGCAGGGGGCTACGAGCAGTACTTC. Translation gives CASSLDPAGGYEQYF.

This clone was seen only once. The chain has TRBV5-6 and TRBJ2-5; TRBD2 matches 12 bases. CDR3 length: 16 residues. The V gene's germline CDR1 is SGHDT and CDR2 YYEEEE. Unmatched junction bases numbered 3, after V lost 1 base and J lost 2 bases. Here the CDR3 reads CASSLRLAGGQETQYF. The DNA of the CDR3 is TGTGCCAGCAGCTTGAGGCTAGCGGGGGGGCAAGAGACCCAGTACTTC.

The chain couples TRBV2 to TRBJ2-2; D is unresolved. The germline V gene has CDR1 SNHLY and CDR2 FYNNEI. Trimming pared 6 bases from V and 4 bases from J, leaving 9 bases between. The CDR3 runs to 13 residues. The CDR3 nucleotides are TGTGCCAGCAGCGGTCAATTCACCGGGGAGCTGTTTTTT. Translated: CASSGQFTGELFF.